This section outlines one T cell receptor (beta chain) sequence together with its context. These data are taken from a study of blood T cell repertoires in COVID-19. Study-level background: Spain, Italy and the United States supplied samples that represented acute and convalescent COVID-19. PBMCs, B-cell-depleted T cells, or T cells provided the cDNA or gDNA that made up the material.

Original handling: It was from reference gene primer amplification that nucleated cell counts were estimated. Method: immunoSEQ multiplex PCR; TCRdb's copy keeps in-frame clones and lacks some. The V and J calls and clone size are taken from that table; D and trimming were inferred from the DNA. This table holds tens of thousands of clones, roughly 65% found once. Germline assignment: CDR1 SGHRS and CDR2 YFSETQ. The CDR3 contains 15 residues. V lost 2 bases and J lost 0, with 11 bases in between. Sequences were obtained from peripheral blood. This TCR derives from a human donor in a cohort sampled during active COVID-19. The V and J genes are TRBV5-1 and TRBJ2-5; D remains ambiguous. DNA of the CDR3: TGCGCCAGCAGCTTAATGATCGGTGACCAAGAGACCCAGTACTTC. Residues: CASSLMIGDQETQYF.